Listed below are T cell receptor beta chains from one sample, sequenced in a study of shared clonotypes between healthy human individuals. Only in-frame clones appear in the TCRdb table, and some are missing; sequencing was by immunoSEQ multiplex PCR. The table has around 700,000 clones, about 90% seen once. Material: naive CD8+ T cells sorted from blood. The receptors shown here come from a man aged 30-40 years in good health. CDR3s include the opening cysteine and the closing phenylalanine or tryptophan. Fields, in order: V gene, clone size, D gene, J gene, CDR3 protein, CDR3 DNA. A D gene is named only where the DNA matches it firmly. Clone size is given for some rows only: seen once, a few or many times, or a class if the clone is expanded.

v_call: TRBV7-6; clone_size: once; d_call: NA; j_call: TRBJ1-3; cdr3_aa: CASSLWLSGNTIYF; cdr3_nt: TGTGCCAGCAGCTTATGGTTGTCTGGAAACACCATATATTTT
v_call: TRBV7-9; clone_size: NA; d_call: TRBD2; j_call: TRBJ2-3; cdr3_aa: CASSPSGTSGSRLYTQYF; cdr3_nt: TGTGCCAGCAGCCCGTCCGGGACTAGCGGGAGTCGCCTCTATACGCAGTATTTT
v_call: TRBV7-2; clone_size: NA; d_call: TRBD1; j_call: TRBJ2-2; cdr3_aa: CASSWTGGPGELFF; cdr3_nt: TGTGCCAGCAGCTGGACAGGGGGACCCGGGGAGCTGTTTTTT
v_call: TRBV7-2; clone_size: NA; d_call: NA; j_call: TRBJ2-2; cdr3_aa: CASSSYSEMNTGELFF; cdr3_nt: TGTGCCAGCAGCTCGTACAGCGAAATGAACACCGGGGAGCTGTTTTTT
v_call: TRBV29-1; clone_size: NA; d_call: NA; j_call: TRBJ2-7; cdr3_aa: CSVLGEKGSYEQYF; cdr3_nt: TGCAGCGTATTGGGCGAAAAAGGCTCCTACGAGCAGTACTTC
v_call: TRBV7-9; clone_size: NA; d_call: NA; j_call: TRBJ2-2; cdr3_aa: CASSRGELFF; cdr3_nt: TGTGCCAGCAGCCGCGGGGAGCTGTTTTTT
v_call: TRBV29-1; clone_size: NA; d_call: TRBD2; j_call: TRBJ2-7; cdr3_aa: CSVEIPGRTSYEQYF; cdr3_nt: TGCAGCGTTGAAATCCCCGGGAGGACCTCCTACGAGCAGTACTTC
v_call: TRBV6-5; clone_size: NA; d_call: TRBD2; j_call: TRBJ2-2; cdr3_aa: CASSRTSGGELFF; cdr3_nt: TGTGCCAGCAGCCGAACTAGCGGCGGGGAGCTGTTTTTT
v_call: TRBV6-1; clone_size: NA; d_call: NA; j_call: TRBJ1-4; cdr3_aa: CASSDRPGSNEKLFF; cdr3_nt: TGTGCCAGCAGTGATCGACCAGGGTCCAATGAAAAACTGTTTTTT
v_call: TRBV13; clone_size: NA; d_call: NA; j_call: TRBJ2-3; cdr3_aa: CASSDSTGMGRTDTQYF; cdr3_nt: TGTGCCAGCAGCGATTCTACAGGGATGGGTCGCACAGATACGCAGTATTTT
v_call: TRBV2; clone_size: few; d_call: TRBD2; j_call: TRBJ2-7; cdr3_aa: CASTGTSGSYEQYF; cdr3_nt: TGTGCCAGCACTGGGACTAGCGGGAGTTACGAGCAGTACTTC
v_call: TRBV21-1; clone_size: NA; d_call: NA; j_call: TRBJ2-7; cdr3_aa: CASSKASGGSSYEQYF; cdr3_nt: TGTGCCAGCAGCAAAGCCTCCGGGGGTTCAAGCTACGAGCAGTACTTC
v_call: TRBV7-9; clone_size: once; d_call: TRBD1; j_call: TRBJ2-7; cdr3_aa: CASSGWDRGEQYF; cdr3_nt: TGTGCCAGCAGCGGGTGGGACAGGGGCGAGCAGTACTTC
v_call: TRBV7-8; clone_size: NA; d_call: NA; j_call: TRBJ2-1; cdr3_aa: CASSLAGDYNEQFF; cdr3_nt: TGTGCCAGCAGCTTAGCAGGGGACTACAATGAGCAGTTCTTC
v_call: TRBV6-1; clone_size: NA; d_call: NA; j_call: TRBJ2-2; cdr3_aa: CASSDYGSPTPSGELFF; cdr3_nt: TGTGCCAGCAGTGATTACGGCTCACCTACCCCTAGCGGGGAGCTGTTTTTT
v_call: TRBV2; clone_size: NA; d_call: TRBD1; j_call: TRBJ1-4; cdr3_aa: CASINQGGFGEKLFF; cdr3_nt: TGTGCCAGCATCAATCAGGGGGGGTTCGGCGAAAAACTGTTTTTT
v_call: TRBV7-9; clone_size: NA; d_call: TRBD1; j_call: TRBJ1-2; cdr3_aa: CASRGRGTGATNYGYTF; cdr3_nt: TGTGCCAGCCGGGGTAGGGGGACAGGGGCAACTAACTATGGCTACACCTTC
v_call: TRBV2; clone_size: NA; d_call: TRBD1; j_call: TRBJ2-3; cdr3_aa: CASKGQGRFSDTQYF; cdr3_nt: TGTGCCAGCAAAGGACAGGGAAGGTTCTCAGATACGCAGTATTTT
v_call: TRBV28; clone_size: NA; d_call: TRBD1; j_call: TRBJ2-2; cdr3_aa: CASSSGTGSVLFF; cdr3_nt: TGTGCCAGCAGCTCTGGGACAGGAAGCGTGCTGTTTTTT
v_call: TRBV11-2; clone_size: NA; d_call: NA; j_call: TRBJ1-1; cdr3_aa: CASQGANTEAFF; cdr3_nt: TGTGCCAGCCAAGGGGCGAACACTGAAGCTTTCTTT
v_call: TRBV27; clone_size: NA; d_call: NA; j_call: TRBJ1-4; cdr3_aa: CASSFMGANEKLFF; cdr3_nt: TGTGCCAGCAGTTTTATGGGAGCTAATGAAAAACTGTTTTTT
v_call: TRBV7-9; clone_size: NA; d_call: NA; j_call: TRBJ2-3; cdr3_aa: CASSPLSTDTQYF; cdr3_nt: TGTGCCAGCAGCCCTCTAAGCACAGATACGCAGTATTTT
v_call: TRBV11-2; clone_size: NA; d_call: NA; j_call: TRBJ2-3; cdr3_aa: CASSLGQARGTDTQYF; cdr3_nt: TGTGCCAGCAGCTTAGGACAGGCTCGGGGCACAGATACGCAGTATTTT
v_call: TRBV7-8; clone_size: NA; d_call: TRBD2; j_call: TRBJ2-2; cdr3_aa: CASSSGLAGVFAGELFF; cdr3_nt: TGTGCCAGCAGCTCCGGACTAGCGGGAGTTTTTGCCGGGGAGCTGTTTTTT
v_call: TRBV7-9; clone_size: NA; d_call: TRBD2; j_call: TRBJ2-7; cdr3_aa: CASRSGSSYEQYF; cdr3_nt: TGTGCCAGCAGAAGCGGGAGCTCCTACGAGCAGTACTTC
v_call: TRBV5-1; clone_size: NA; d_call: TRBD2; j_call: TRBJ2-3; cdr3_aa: CASSLGLAGGTDTQYF; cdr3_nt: TGCGCCAGCAGCTTGGGACTAGCGGGAGGCACAGATACGCAGTATTTT
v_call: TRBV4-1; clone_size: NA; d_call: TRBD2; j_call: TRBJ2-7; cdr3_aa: CASSPLTPSGVHEQYF; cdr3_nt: TGCGCCAGCAGCCCCCTAACCCCGAGCGGGGTCCACGAGCAGTACTTC
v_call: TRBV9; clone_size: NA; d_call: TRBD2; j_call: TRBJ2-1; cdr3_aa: CASSLIAGASHNEQFF; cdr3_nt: TGTGCCAGCAGCTTAATAGCGGGAGCATCCCACAATGAGCAGTTCTTC
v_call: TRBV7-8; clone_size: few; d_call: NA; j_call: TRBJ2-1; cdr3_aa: CASSSRVGEQFF; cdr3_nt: TGTGCCAGCAGCTCCAGGGTTGGTGAGCAGTTCTTC
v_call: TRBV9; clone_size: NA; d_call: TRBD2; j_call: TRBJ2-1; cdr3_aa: CASSVSSGTLNEQFF; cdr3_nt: TGTGCCAGCAGCGTTAGTAGCGGGACTTTGAATGAGCAGTTCTTC
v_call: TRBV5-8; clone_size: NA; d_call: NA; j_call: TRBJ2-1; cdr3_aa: CASSLAQGLYNEQFF; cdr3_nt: TGTGCCAGCAGCTTGGCACAGGGCCTATACAATGAGCAGTTCTTC
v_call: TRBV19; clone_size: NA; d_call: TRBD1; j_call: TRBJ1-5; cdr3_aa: CASSVTGGLNQPQHF; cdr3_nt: TGTGCCAGTAGTGTGACAGGGGGCCTCAATCAGCCCCAGCATTTT
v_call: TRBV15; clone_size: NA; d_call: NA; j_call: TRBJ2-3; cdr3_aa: CATSRTSAGTSTDTQYF; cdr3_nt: TGTGCCACCAGCAGAACGTCCGCAGGGACCAGCACAGATACGCAGTATTTT
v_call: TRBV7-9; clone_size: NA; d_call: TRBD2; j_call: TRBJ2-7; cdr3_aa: CASSSSGRDYEQYF; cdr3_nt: TGTGCCAGCAGCTCTAGCGGTAGGGACTACGAGCAGTACTTC
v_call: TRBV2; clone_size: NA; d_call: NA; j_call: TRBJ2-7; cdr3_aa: CASRGGIYEQYF; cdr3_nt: TGTGCCAGCAGAGGAGGGATCTACGAGCAGTACTTC
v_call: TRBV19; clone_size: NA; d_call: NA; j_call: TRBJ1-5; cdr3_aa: CASSFVTAQPQHF; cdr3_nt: TGTGCCAGTAGTTTTGTTACGGCGCAGCCCCAGCATTTT
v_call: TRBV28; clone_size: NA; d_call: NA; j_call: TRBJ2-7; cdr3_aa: CASSLLGLSNIYEQYF; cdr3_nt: TGTGCCAGCAGTTTACTTGGACTCTCCAACATCTACGAGCAGTACTTC
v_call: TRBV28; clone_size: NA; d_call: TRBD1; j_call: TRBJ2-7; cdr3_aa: CASSPDRVHEQYF; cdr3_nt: TGTGCCAGCAGCCCCGACAGGGTCCACGAGCAGTACTTC
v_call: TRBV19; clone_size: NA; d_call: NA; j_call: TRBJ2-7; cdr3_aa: CASSMDGAYEQYF; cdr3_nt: TGTGCCAGTAGTATGGACGGCGCCTACGAGCAGTACTTC